This T cell receptor (beta chain) was captured by sequencing in a study of regulatory T cells in long-lasting Graves disease. Study background: Those with persistent Graves' disease had received antithyroid drugs for over 5 years with positive TSH receptor antibodies.

The sample's time point: persistent/refractory GD, antithyroid drugs over 5 years with positive TRAb. Construction of the TCR library relied on RNA isolated from PBMCs. American Thyroid Association guidelines defined how Graves' disease was diagnosed. The CDR3 consists of 12 residues. Germline-derived CDR1 and CDR2 are MNHNS and SASEGT. Study-wide results and caveats: TCR diversity was lower in persistent Graves' patients (versus newly diagnosed ones). New patients shared fewer public clonotypes (roughly 990) than persistent patients did (approximately 3,000).

Worth noting for this clonotype: Its specificity is unknown. This may come from a read error, since a much larger clone is one base off.

To make TCR beta libraries, researchers used iRepertoire HTBI primers and Arm-PCR of CDR3 regions. TCRdb called the multiplex PCR reads again in MiXCR, with one record for every CDR3 protein. The data show roughly 470,000 distinct CDR3 sequences, around 21% seen once. The chain couples TRBV6-1 to TRBJ1-2, with D possibly being TRBD1 (5 bases). The material sequenced was peripheral blood mononuclear cells (PBMCs), taken when the disease was refractory, from a patient treated with antithyroid drugs. This sequence was found in a female donor with Graves disease. The CDR3 is CACSYRSYGYTF. As DNA, the CDR3 is TGTGCCTGCAGTTACAGGTCCTATGGCTACACCTTC.